A single sample is the source of the 32 T cell receptor beta chains below, sequenced in a study of cytomegalovirus exposure and HLA in healthy donors (dated by TCRdb to about 2017). Library prep was done by the immunoSEQ multiplex PCR assay. A mixture of 60 forward primers for TCR Vbeta segments and 13 reverse primers for TCR Jbeta segments was used in the multiplex PCR. The clones in this table, taken by TCRdb from immuneACCESS, are in-frame only. Not every clone is retained; where verified, under half of the shortfall comes from an unresolved V gene, and the cause of the rest is unknown. This sample lists about 130,000 clones; about 80% were detected once. The ten largest clonotypes hold less than 6.5% of the sample. Sequencing input: PBMCs. These receptor sequences come from a man aged 30 to 39 in good health and CMV-seronegative.

The chain carries TRBV27 and TRBJ1-2, with D maybe TRBD1 (5 bases). V was shortened by 5 bases and J by 8 bases, with 12 bases between the two germline ends. This CDR3 region has 12 residues. Germline assignment: CDR1 MNHEY and CDR2 SMNVEV (reference sequence). CDR3: CASSPDSGGYTF. The CDR3 region has the DNA TGTGCCAGCAGTCCAGACAGCGGGGGCTACACCTTC.

The genes are TRBV27 and TRBJ2-1, with TRBD2 identical over 9 bases. V shed 7 bases and J 6 bases; nucleotides not matched to a gene: 10. Germline V gene sequence: CDR1 MNHEY, CDR2 SMNVEV (reference sequence). The CDR3 covers 15 residues. This CDR3 reads CASIKELAGSNEQFF. The CDR3 DNA reads as TGTGCCAGCATCAAGGAACTAGCGGGTAGCAATGAGCAGTTCTTC.

This chain uses TRBV28 with TRBJ2-3; D is possibly TRBD1 (5 bases). V was clipped by 3 bases and J by 2 bases, with 12 bases between them. In germline, CDR1 is MDHEN, CDR2 SYDVKM. The CDR3 is made up of 15 amino acids. CDR3 sequence reads: CASSLVGVDTDTQYF. CDR3 bases: TGTGCCAGCAGTTTGGTAGGGGTAGACACAGATACGCAGTATTTT.

The J gene is TRBJ2-1, the V gene TRBV25-1; 10 bases agree with TRBD2. V shed 6 bases, J shed 7 bases, and the junction held 9 bases outside the gene matches. This CDR3 region has 15 residues. CDR1 is MGHDK and CDR2 is SYGVNS in the germline V gene. For the CDR3, the DNA is TGTGCCAGCAGCTCAGCGGGACTAGCGTCTAATGAGCAGTTCTTC. This codes for CASSSAGLASNEQFF.

This clone was observed a handful of times. The CDR3 nucleotides are TGTGCCAGTAGTATAGCTGAAGGGGCCTACGAGCAGTACTTC. Translating gives CASSIAEGAYEQYF. The rearrangement joins TRBV19 to TRBJ2-7; D is possibly TRBD1 (5 bases). This CDR3 has 14 residues. V was cut by 1 base and J by 2 bases, with 9 bases left in between. Germline V CDR1 and CDR2: LNHDA, SQIVND (reference sequence). The full variable domain, with the rest looked up from reference TRBV19 and TRBJ2-7, is DGGITQSPKYLFRKEGQNVTLSCEQNLNHDAMYWYRQDPGQGLRLIYYSQIVNDFQKGDIAEGYSVSREKKESFPLTVTSAQKNPTAFYLCASSIAEGAYEQYFGPGTRLTVT.

The V call is TRBV9, the J call TRBJ2-5, with 11 bases identical to TRBD2. This CDR3 contains 15 residues. V lost 0 bases to trimming and J lost 5 bases; unmatched junction nucleotides: 3. The germline CDR1 and CDR2 sequences are SGDLS and YYNGEE. The CDR3 DNA follows: TGTGCCAGCAGCGTAGGTTCTAGCGGGAGGGAGACCCAGTACTTC. Its protein product is CASSVGSSGRETQYF.

V and J are TRBV5-1 and TRBJ1-2; tentative D call: TRBD1 (6 bases). The CDR3 totals 15 residues. Trimming removed 3 bases from V and 4 bases from J, with 16 bases in between. In germline, CDR1 is SGHRS, CDR2 YFSETQ. The CDR3 region is CASSSSPGQPYGYTF. In DNA form, the CDR3 reads TGCGCCAGCAGCTCCAGCCCGGGACAACCCTATGGCTACACCTTC.

V is TRBV25-1 and J is TRBJ1-2; 7 bases align to TRBD1. Germline V gene lookup returns CDR1 MGHDK and CDR2 SYGVNS. The V segment lost 6 bases and the J segment 3 bases; nucleotides outside the gene matches: 4. The CDR3 is 13 residues long. As DNA, the CDR3 is TGTGCCAGCAGGACAGGGCAGGACTATGGCTACACCTTC. It is translated as CASRTGQDYGYTF.

The rearrangement uses TRBV28 and TRBJ2-1; 7 nucleotides match TRBD2. The CDR3 contains 15 residues. Germline CDR1 MDHEN, CDR2 SYDVKM. The V segment lost 2 bases and the J segment 1 base; nucleotides outside the gene matches: 2. CDR3 nucleotides: TGTGCCAGCAGTTTAGGGGGGGTATCCTACAATGAGCAGTTCTTC. Protein sequence: CASSLGGVSYNEQFF.

The chain uses TRBV28 and TRBJ1-5, with D possibly TRBD1 on 5 matching bases. Germline lookup yields CDR1 MDHEN and CDR2 SYDVKM. Trimming cost V 6 bases and J 2 bases, with 11 bases left between them. The CDR3 loop spans 14 amino acids. The CDR3 DNA follows: TGTGCCAGCAGAAGACAGACTCGCAATCAGCCCCAGCATTTT. It is translated as CASRRQTRNQPQHF. Based on the CDR3 plus reference TRBV28 and TRBJ1-5, the full variable domain is DVKVTQSSRYLVKRTGEKVFLECVQDMDHENMFWYRQDPGLGLRLIYFSYDVKMKEKGDIPEGYSVSREKKERFSLILESASTNQTSMYLCASRRQTRNQPQHFGDGTRLSIL.

This chain joins TRBV10-3 and TRBJ2-2; perhaps TRBD1 as D (5 bases). From germline, CDR1 is ENHRY and CDR2 SYGVKD. V lost 7 bases, J lost 3 bases, and 15 bases lay in between. The CDR3 loop spans 15 amino acids. DNA for the CDR3: TGTGCCATCAAGAGGAACAGGATCGACACCGGGGAGCTGTTTTTT. Protein sequence: CAIKRNRIDTGELFF.

This chain joins TRBV29-1 and TRBJ2-1; unclear D gene. The CDR3 has 16 amino acids. The V end was cut by 7 bases, the J end by 0 bases, with 19 bases between. Germline values: CDR1 SQVTM, CDR2 ANQGSEA. The CDR3 sequence is CSAQIGRRSSYNEQFF. Here the CDR3 DNA reads TGCAGCGCCCAAATTGGCAGAAGGAGCTCCTACAATGAGCAGTTCTTC.

CDR3 amino acids: CASSYTGVGNTIYF. In nucleotides, the CDR3 is TGTGCCAGCAGTTATACAGGGGTGGGAAACACCATATATTTT. The rearrangement uses TRBV6-1 and TRBJ1-3, with 7 nucleotides matching TRBD1. The V and J ends lost 5 bases and 4 bases, in that order; junction bases with no gene match: 5. Germline V gene sequence: CDR1 MNHNS, CDR2 SASEGT. This CDR3 is built from 14 residues.

The CDR3 DNA sequence: TGTGCCAGCAGTTTAACTAGCGGGTCCCTCTCCTACGAGCAGTACTTC. Amino acids: CASSLTSGSLSYEQYF. This chain connects TRBV28 to TRBJ2-7; 9 nucleotides align to TRBD2. This CDR3 region has 16 residues. Trimming removed 2 bases from V and 0 bases from J; junction bases left unmatched: 5. The germline V gene has CDR1 MDHEN and CDR2 SYDVKM.

V gene TRBV4-1 combines with J gene TRBJ1-2; a possible D gene is TRBD1 (5 bases). Trimming removed 3 bases at V and 7 bases at J, with 18 bases between. CDR1 and CDR2 from the germline V gene are MGHRA and YSYEKL. The CDR3 has 15 amino acids. CDR3 in amino acids: CASSQGGGRKAGYTF. The CDR3 DNA reads as TGCGCCAGCAGCCAGGGGGGTGGCAGGAAGGCTGGCTACACCTTC.

V gene TRBV20-1 combines with J gene TRBJ1-1; no definite D call. Deletions cut 5 bases from V and 7 bases from J, with 11 bases between. The CDR3 loop spans 11 amino acids. CDR1 and CDR2 from the germline V gene are DFQATT and SNEGSKA (reference sequence). CDR3 coding DNA: TGCAGTGCTCCCCACCGGGGTGAAGCTTTCTTT. Translation gives CSAPHRGEAFF.

The chain combines TRBV14 with TRBJ2-1; 11 bases align to TRBD1. After removal of 4 bases from V and 7 bases from J, the junction contained 12 bases not matched to a gene. The CDR3 runs to 17 residues. In germline, CDR1 is SGHDN, CDR2 FVKESK. The CDR3 DNA reads TGTGCCAGCAGCCGACCTTCCGGGACAGGGGGTAGGAATGAGCAGTTCTTC. It yields the protein CASSRPSGTGGRNEQFF. Complete variable domain (other parts from reference TRBV14 and TRBJ2-1): EAGVTQFPSHSVIEKGQTVTLRCDPISGHDNLYWYRRVMGKEIKFLLHFVKESKQDESGMPNNRFLAERTGGTYSTLKVQPAELEDSGVYFCASSRPSGTGGRNEQFFGPGTRLTVL.

The chain uses TRBV19 and TRBJ1-1; TRBD1 might be the D (6 bases). Germline values: CDR1 LNHDA, CDR2 SQIVND (reference sequence). Trimming cost V 4 bases and J 1 base, with 7 bases left between them. CDR3 length: 13 residues. For the CDR3, the DNA is TGTGCCAGTAGTACACAGGGGAACACTGAAGCTTTCTTT. Translating gives CASSTQGNTEAFF.

The rearrangement uses TRBV4-3 and TRBJ2-7; 9 bases are a match to TRBD1. The ends lost 0 bases at V and 6 bases at J; junction bases unmatched: 6. CDR1 is LGHNA, CDR2 YSLEER, per germline. The CDR3 consists of 15 residues. CDR3 bases: TGCGCCAGCAGCCAAGATCCGGGACAGGGCCTCGAGCAGTACTTC. Its translation: CASSQDPGQGLEQYF.

The CDR3 is CASSLGNTEAFF. For the CDR3, the DNA is TGTGCCAGCTCACTCGGGAACACTGAAGCTTTCTTT. The chain carries TRBV18 and TRBJ1-1, with D unclear. With 4 bases removed from V and 1 base from J, the gap between germline ends came to 4 bases. The CDR3 is 12 residues long. Germline V gives CDR1 KGHSH, CDR2 LQKENI.

CDR3 DNA: TGCGCCAGCAGCCAAGTTTATTTTGCAGATACGCAGTATTTT. Its protein is CASSQVYFADTQYF. The gene calls are TRBV4-1 and TRBJ2-3; D is unclear. The CDR3 sequence is 14 residues long. V was shortened by 1 base and J by 4 bases, with 9 bases between the two germline ends. Germline CDR1 reads MGHRA; CDR2 reads YSYEKL.

The V gene is TRBV9, the J gene TRBJ1-2; D is perhaps TRBD1 (5 bases). Germline V gene sequence: CDR1 SGDLS, CDR2 YYNGEE. The CDR3 runs to 14 residues. V lost 0 bases, J lost 5 bases, and 11 bases lay in between. This CDR3 is CASSVAPGLYGYTF. Written as DNA, the CDR3 is TGTGCCAGCAGCGTAGCTCCAGGGTTGTATGGCTACACCTTC.

CDR3 in amino acids: CASSRRFSYEQYF. The CDR3 DNA reads as TGTGCCAGTAGTCGGAGATTCTCCTACGAGCAGTACTTC. The chain employs TRBV19 and TRBJ2-7, with D hard to call. Germline V gives CDR1 LNHDA, CDR2 SQIVND (reference sequence). The CDR3 extends over 13 amino acids. The germline V and J ends were trimmed by 5 bases and 0 bases, with 8 bases remaining between them.

The chain employs TRBV10-1 and TRBJ1-2, with D unresolved. Per the germline V gene, CDR1 is WNHNN and CDR2 is SYGVQD (reference sequence). Trimming left V 5 bases short and J 1 base short, with 29 bases between. The CDR3 runs to 20 residues. The chain's CDR3 is CASSKWRVRHLIVDNYGYTF. CDR3 in DNA: TGCGCCAGCAGTAAGTGGAGGGTGAGACACCTGATTGTGGATAACTATGGCTACACCTTC.

CDR3 in amino acids: CASSLLQRGLAGEQFF. The CDR3 DNA reads TGTGCCAGCAGTCTTCTCCAACGGGGACTAGCGGGTGAGCAGTTCTTC. V and J are TRBV28 and TRBJ2-1; 12 positions match TRBD2. The germline V gene has CDR1 MDHEN and CDR2 SYDVKM. This CDR3 is built from 16 residues. Unmatched junction bases numbered 11, after V lost 5 bases and J lost 9 bases.

The CDR3 coding sequence is TGTGCCAGCAGTGCCACCGGGCCCCAGCATTTT. It is translated as CASSATGPQHF. The V call is TRBV2, the J call TRBJ1-5, with D unresolved. This CDR3 is 11 amino acids long. From germline, CDR1 is SNHLY and CDR2 FYNNEI. V shed 4 bases and J shed 9 bases, with 7 bases lying between them.

CDR3 sequence (DNA): TGCAGTGCTAGAGATCGGACTAGAAGGTACTTC. Translating gives CSARDRTRRYF. The chain is built from TRBV20-1 and TRBJ2-7; 7 nucleotides line up with TRBD2. Germline V gives CDR1 DFQATT, CDR2 SNEGSKA (reference sequence). With V trimmed by 0 bases and J by 12 bases, 5 bases remained unmatched. This CDR3 has 11 residues.

This sequence joins TRBV11-1 and TRBJ1-1; D possibly corresponds to TRBD1 (6 bases). This CDR3 contains 13 residues. CDR1 and CDR2 (germline): SGHAT, FQDESV (reference sequence). Trimming cost V 6 bases and J 3 bases, with 11 bases left between them. In DNA form, the CDR3 reads TGTGCCAGCAGGGGACAAGGCTACACTGAAGCTTTCTTT. Translation gives CASRGQGYTEAFF.

To note about this clone: Because the CDR3 is missing its conserved closing phenylalanine or tryptophan, this is likely a read error. It is unclear where the CDR3 begins or ends on the DNA, so no DNA is shown, and the CDR3 is as TCRdb lists it. V gene TRBV6-1 combines with J gene TRBJ1-4; the DNA was not used to check the table's D call, TRBD1. Termini included, the CDR3 measures 13 amino acids. CDR1 MNHNS and CDR2 SASEGT come from the germline V gene. The CDR3 loop is CASSDGDRGHGVL.

This clone was observed a handful of times. The chain couples TRBV16 to TRBJ1-3; D is unresolved. CDR1 KGHSY and CDR2 FQNENV come from the germline V gene. The CDR3 has 13 amino acids. Trimming shortened V by 3 bases and J by 4 bases, and 7 bases separated the two germline ends. For the CDR3, the DNA is TGTGCCAGCAGCCAGGCAACGGGAAACACCATATATTTT. Translating it yields CASSQATGNTIYF.

The V call is TRBV11-3, the J call TRBJ2-3; possibly TRBD2 for D (5 bases). Germline-derived CDR1 and CDR2 are SGHNT and YENEEA. The CDR3 extends over 15 amino acids. The V end lost 5 bases, the J end lost 2 bases, and 14 bases lay between the germline ends. This chain's CDR3 is CASSRGLGPTDTQYF. CDR3 DNA sequence: TGTGCCAGCAGCCGCGGGCTAGGTCCCACAGATACGCAGTATTTT.

CDR3 residues: CASSRGGNEQFF. DNA for the CDR3: TGTGCCAGCAGCAGGGGGGGGAATGAGCAGTTCTTC. The chain uses TRBV11-3 and TRBJ2-1; a possible D gene is TRBD2 (7 bases). The CDR3 sequence is 12 residues long. The germline gives CDR1 SGHNT, CDR2 YENEEA. Trimming pared 5 bases from V and 7 bases from J, leaving 9 bases between.